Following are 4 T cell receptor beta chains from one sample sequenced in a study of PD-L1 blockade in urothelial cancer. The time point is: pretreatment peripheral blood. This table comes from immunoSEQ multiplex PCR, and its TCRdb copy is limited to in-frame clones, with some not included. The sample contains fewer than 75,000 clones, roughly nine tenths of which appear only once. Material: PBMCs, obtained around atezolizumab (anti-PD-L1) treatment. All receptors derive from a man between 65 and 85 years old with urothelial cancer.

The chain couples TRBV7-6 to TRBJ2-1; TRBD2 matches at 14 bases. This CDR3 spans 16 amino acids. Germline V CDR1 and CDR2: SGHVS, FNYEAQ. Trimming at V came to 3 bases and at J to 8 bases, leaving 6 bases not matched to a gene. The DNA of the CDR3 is TGTGCCAGCAGCTTCGGACTAGCGGGGGGAATTGATGAGCAGTTCTTC. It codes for CASSFGLAGGIDEQFF.

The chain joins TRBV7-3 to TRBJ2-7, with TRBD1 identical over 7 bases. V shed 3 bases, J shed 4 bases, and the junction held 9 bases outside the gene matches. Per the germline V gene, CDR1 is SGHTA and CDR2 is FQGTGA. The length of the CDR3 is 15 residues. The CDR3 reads CASSLVGQPIYEQYF. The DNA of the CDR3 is TGTGCCAGCAGCTTGGTGGGACAGCCGATATACGAGCAGTACTTC.

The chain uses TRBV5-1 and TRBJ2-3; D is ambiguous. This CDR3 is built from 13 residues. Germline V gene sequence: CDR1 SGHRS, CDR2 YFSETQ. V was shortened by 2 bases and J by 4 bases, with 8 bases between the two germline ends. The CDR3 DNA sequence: TGCGCCAGCAGCTTCAAAGCCCCAGATACGCAGTATTTT. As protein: CASSFKAPDTQYF.

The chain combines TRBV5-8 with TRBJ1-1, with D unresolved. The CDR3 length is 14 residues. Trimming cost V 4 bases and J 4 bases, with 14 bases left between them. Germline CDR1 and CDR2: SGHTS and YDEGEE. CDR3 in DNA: TGTGCCAGCAGCCCACGCGCAACGGGCACTGAAGCTTTCTTT. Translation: CASSPRATGTEAFF.